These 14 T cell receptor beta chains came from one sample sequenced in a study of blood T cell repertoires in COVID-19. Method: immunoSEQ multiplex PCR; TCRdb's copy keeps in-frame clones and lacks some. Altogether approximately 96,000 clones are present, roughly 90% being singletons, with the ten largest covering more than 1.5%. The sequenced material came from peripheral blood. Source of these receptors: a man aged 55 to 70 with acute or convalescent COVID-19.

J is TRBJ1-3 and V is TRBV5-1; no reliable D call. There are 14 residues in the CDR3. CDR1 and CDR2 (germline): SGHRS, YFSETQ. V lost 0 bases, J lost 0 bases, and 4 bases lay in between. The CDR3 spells CASSLDNSGNTIYF. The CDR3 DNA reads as TGCGCCAGCAGCTTGGACAACTCTGGAAACACCATATATTTT.

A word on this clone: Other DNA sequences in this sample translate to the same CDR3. The CDR3 nucleotides read TGTGCCAGCAGCGCCAGACAGGGGAACAATTCACCCCTCCACTTT. Translating it yields CASSARQGNNSPLHF. The V call is TRBV9, the J call TRBJ1-6, with 8 nucleotides matching TRBD1. The length of the CDR3 is 15 residues. Unmatched junction bases numbered 6, after V lost 3 bases and J lost 7 bases. Germline lookup yields CDR1 SGDLS and CDR2 YYNGEE.

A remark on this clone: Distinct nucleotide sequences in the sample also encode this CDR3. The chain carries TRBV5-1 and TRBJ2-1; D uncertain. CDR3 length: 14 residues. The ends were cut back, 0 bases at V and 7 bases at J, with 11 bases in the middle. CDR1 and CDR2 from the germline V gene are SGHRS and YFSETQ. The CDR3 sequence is CASSLAVSDNEQFF. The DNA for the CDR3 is TGCGCCAGCAGCTTGGCCGTGAGCGATAATGAGCAGTTCTTC.

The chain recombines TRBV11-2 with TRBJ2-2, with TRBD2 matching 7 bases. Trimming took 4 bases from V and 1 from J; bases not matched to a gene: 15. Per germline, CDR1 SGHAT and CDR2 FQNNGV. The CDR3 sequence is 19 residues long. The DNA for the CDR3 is TGTGCCAGCAGCTCATATCCCCACCATAAGCGGGAGAACACCGGGGAGCTGTTTTTT. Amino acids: CASSSYPHHKRENTGELFF.

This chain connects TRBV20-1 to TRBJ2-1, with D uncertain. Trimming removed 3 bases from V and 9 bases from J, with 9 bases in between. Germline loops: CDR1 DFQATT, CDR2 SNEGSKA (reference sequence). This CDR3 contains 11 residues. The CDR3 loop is CSASDNSEQFF. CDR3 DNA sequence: TGCAGTGCTAGCGACAATTCTGAGCAGTTCTTC.

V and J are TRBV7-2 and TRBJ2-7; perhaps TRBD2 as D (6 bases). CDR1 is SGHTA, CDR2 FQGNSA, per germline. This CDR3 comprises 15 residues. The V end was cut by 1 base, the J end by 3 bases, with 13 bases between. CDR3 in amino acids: CASSLGGAGRYEQYF. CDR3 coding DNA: TGTGCCAGCAGCTTAGGAGGCGCGGGGCGCTACGAGCAGTACTTC.

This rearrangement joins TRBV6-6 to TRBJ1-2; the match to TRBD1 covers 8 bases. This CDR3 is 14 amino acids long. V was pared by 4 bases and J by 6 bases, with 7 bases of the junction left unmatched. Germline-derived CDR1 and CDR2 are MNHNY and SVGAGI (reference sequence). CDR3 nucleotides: TGTGCCAGCAGTTCCTTGACAGGGGAGGATGGCTACACCTTC. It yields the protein CASSSLTGEDGYTF.

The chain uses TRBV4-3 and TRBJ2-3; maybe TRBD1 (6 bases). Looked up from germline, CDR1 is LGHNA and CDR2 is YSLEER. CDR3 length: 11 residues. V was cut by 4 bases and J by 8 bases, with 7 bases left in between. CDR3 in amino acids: CASSRGGTQYF. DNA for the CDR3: TGCGCCAGCAGCCGAGGGGGTACGCAGTATTTT.

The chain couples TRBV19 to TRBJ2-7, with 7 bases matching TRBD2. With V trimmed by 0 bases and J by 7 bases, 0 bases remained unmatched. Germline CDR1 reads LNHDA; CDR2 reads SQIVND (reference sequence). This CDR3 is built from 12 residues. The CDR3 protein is CASSIELAEQYF. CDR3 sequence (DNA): TGTGCCAGTAGTATAGAACTAGCGGAGCAGTACTTC.

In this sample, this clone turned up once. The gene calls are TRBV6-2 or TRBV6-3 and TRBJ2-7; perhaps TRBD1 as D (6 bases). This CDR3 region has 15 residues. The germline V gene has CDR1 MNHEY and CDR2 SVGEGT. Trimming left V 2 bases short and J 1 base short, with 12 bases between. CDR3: CASSYPQDRSYEQYF. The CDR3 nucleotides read TGTGCCAGCAGTTACCCCCAGGACAGATCCTACGAGCAGTACTTC.

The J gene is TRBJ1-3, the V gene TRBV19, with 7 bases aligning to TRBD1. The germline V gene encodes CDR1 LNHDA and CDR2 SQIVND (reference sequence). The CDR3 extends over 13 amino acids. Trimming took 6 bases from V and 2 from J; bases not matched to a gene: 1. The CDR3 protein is CASRGTAGNTIYF. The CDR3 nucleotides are TGTGCCAGTAGAGGGACAGCTGGAAACACCATATATTTT.

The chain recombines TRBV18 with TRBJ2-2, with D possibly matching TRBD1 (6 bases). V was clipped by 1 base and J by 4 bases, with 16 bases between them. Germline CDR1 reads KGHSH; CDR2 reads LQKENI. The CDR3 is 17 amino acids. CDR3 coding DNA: TGTGCCAGCTCACCACGGGCGACAGGTGATCTCACCGGGGAGCTGTTTTTT. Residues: CASSPRATGDLTGELFF.

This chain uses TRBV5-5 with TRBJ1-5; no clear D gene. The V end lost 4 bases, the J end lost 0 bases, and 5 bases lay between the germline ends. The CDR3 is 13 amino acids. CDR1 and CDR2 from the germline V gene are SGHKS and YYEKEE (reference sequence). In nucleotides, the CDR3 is TGTGCCAGCAGCCTGTATAGCAATCAGCCCCAGCATTTT. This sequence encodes CASSLYSNQPQHF.

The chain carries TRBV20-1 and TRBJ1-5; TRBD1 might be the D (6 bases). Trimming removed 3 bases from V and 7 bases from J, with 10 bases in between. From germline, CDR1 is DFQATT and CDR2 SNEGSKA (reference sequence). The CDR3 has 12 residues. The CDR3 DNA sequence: TGCAGTGCTAGTACAGGGATACAGCCCCAGCATTTT. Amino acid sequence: CSASTGIQPQHF.